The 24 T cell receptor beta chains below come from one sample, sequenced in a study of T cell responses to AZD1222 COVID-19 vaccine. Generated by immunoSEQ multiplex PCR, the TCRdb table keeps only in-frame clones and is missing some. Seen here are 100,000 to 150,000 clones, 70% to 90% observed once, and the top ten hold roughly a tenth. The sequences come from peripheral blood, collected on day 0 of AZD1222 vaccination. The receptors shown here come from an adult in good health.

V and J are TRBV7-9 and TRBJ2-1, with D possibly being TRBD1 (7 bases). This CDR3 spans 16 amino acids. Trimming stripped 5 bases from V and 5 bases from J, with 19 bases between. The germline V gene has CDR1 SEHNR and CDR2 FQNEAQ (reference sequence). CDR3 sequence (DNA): TGTGCCAGCAGCAGAATGGCGGGACAGTCGAACAATGAGCAGTTCTTC. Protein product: CASSRMAGQSNNEQFF.

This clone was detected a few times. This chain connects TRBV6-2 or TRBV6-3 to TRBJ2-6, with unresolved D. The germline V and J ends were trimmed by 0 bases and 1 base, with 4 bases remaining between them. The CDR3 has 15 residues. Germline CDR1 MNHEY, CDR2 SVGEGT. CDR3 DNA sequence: TGTGCCAGCAGTTACTCCGGGTCTGGGGCCAACGTCCTGACTTTC. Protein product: CASSYSGSGANVLTF.

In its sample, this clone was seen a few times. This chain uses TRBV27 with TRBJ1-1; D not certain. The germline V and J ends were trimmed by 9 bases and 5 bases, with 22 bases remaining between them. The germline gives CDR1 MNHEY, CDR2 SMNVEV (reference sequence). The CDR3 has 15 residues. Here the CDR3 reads CASHGLGGWGTEAFF. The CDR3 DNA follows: TGTGCCAGTCATGGTCTGGGAGGGTGGGGAACTGAAGCTTTCTTT.

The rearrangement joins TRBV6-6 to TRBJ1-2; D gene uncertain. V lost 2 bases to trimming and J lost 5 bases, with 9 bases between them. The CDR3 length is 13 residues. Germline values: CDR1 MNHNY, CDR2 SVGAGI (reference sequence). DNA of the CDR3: TGTGCCAGCAGTTACGGGTTCCAGTATGGCTACACCTTC. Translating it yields CASSYGFQYGYTF.

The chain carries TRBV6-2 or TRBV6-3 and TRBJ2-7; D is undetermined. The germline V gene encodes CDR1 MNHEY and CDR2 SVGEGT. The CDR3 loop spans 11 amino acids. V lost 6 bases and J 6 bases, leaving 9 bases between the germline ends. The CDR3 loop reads CASSSSTEQYF. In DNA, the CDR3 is TGTGCCAGCAGCTCCTCTACCGAGCAGTACTTC.

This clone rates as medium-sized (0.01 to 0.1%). For the CDR3, the DNA is TGTGCTAGTGGTGTTAGGGGGACAGATACGCAGTATTTT. Protein: CASGVRGTDTQYF. The chain joins TRBV12-5 to TRBJ2-3, with D possibly TRBD1 on 6 matching bases. Germline loops: CDR1 LGHNT, CDR2 FRNRAP. This CDR3 comprises 13 residues. V lost 5 bases and J lost 3, with 9 bases in between.

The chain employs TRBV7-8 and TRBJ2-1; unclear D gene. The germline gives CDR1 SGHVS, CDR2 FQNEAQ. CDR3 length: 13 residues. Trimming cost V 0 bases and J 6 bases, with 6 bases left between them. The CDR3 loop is CASSLAGLNEQFF. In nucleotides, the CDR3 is TGTGCCAGCAGCTTAGCCGGGCTCAATGAGCAGTTCTTC.

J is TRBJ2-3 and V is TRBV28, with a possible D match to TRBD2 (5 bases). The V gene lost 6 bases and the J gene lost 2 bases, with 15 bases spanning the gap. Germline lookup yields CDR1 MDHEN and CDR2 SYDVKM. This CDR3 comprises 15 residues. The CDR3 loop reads CASSPLASVTDTQYF. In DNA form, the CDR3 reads TGTGCCAGCAGCCCCCTAGCCTCCGTCACAGATACGCAGTATTTT.

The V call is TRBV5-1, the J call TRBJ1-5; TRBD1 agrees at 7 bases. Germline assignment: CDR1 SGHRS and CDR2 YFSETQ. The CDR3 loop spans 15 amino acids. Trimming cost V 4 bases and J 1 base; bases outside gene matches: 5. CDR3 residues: CASSRDSSSNQPQHF. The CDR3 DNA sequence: TGCGCCAGCAGCCGGGACAGCTCGAGCAATCAGCCCCAGCATTTT.

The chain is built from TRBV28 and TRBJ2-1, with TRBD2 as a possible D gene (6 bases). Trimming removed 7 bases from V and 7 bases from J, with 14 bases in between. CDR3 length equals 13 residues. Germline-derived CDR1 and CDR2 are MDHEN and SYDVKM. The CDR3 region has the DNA TGTGCCAGCATGGCGGGGTTGAGAAATGAGCAGTTCTTC. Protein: CASMAGLRNEQFF. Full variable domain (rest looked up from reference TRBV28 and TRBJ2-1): DVKVTQSSRYLVKRTGEKVFLECVQDMDHENMFWYRQDPGLGLRLIYFSYDVKMKEKGDIPEGYSVSREKKERFSLILESASTNQTSMYLCASMAGLRNEQFFGPGTRLTVL.

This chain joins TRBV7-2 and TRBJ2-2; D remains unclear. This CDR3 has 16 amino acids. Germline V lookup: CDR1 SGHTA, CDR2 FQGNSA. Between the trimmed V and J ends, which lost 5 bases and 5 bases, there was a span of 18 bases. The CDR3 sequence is CASSGRTALLTGELFF. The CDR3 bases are TGTGCCAGCAGCGGAAGGACGGCTCTTCTTACCGGGGAGCTGTTTTTT.

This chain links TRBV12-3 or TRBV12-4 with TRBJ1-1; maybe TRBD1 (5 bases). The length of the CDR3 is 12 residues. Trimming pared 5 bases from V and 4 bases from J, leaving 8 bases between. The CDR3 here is CASSAGGTEAFF. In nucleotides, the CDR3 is TGTGCCAGCAGTGCCGGGGGCACTGAAGCTTTCTTT.

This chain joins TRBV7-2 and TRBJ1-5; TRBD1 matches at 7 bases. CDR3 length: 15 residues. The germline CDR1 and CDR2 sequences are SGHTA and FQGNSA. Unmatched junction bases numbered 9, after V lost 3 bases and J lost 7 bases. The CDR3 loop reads CASSFWLTGQQPQHF. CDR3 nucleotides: TGTGCCAGCAGCTTTTGGTTGACAGGGCAACAGCCCCAGCATTTT.

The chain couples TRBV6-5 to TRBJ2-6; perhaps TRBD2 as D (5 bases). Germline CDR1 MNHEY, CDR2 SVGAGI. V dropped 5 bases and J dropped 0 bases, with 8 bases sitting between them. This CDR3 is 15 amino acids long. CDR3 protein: CASSPRGSGANVLTF. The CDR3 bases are TGTGCCAGCAGTCCTCGGGGCTCTGGGGCCAACGTCCTGACTTTC.

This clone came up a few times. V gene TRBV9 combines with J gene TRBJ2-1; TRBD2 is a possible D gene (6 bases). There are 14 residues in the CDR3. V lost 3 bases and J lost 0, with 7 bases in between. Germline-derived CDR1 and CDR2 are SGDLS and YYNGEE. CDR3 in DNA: TGTGCCAGCAGCGGGGGGGACTCCTACAATGAGCAGTTCTTC. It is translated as CASSGGDSYNEQFF. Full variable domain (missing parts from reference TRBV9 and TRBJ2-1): DSGVTQTPKHLITATGQRVTLRCSPRSGDLSVYWYQQSLDQGLQFLIQYYNGEERAKGNILERFSAQQFPDLHSELNLSSLELGDSALYFCASSGGDSYNEQFFGPGTRLTVL.

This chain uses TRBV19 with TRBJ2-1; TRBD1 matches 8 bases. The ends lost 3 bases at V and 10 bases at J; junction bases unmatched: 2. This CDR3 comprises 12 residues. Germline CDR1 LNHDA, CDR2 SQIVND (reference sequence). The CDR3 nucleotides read TGTGCCAGTAGTATCGACAGGGGAGAGCAGTTCTTC. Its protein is CASSIDRGEQFF.

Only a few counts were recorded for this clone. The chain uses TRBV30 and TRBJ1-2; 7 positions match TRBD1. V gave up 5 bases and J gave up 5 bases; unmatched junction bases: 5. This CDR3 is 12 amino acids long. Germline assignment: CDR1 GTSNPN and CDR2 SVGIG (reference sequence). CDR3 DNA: TGTGCCTGGGACGGACAGGCATATGGCTACACCTTC. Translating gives CAWDGQAYGYTF.

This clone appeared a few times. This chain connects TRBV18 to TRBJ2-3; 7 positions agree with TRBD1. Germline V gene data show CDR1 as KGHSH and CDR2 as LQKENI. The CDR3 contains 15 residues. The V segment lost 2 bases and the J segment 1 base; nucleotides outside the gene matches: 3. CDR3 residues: CASSPSDRGTDTQYF. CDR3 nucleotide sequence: TGTGCCAGCTCACCATCCGACAGGGGCACAGATACGCAGTATTTT.

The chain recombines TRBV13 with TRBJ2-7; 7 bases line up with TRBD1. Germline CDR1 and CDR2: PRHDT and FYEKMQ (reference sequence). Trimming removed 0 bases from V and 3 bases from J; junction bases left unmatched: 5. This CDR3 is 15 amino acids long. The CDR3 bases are TGTGCCAGCAGCTTAGGGACAGGGAAGCGCTACGAGCAGTACTTC. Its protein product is CASSLGTGKRYEQYF.

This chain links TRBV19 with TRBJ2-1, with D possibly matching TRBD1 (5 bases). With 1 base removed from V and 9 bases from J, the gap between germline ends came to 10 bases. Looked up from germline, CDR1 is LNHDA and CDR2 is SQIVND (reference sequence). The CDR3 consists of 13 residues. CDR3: CASSIAPRGEQFF. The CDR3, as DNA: TGTGCCAGTAGTATAGCCCCTAGGGGTGAGCAGTTCTTC.

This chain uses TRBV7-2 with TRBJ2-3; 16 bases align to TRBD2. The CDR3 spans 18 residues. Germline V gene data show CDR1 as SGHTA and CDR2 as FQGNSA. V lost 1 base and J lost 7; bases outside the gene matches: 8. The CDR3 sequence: CASSLDPGTSGRGYTQYF. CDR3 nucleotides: TGTGCCAGCAGCTTAGACCCAGGGACTAGCGGGAGGGGGTATACGCAGTATTTT.

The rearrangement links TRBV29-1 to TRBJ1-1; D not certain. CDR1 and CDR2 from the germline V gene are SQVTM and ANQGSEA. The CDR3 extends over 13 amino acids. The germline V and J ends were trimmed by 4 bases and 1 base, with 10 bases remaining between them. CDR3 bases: TGCAGCGTTGCGGGCCACCCGAACACTGAAGCTTTCTTT. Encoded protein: CSVAGHPNTEAFF.

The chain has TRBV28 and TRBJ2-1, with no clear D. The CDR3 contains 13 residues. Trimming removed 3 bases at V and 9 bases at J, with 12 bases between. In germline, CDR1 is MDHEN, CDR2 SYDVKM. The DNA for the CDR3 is TGTGCCAGCAGTTTCGGATTAGTGGGTGAGCAGTTCTTC. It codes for CASSFGLVGEQFF.

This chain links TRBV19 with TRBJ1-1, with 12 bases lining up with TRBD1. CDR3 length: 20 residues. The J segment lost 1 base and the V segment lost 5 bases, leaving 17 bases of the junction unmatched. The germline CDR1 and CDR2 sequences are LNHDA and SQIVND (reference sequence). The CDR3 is CASSSGDRGPVGPSNTEAFF. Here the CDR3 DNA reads TGTGCCAGTAGTTCTGGGGACAGGGGGCCGGTGGGACCATCGAACACTGAAGCTTTCTTT.